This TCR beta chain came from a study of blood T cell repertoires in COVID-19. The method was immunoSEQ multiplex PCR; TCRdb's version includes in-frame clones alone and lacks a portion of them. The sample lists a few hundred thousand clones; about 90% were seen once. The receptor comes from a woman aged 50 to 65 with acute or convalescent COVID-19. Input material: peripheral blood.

The CDR3 sequence: CASSLTTSTGELFF. In DNA, the CDR3 is TGCGCCAGCAGCTTGACCACTTCAACCGGGGAGCTGTTTTTT. The V and J genes are TRBV5-1 and TRBJ2-2; D gene unclear. The CDR3 contains 14 residues. V lost 1 base and J 5 bases, leaving 9 bases between the germline ends. CDR1 is SGHRS and CDR2 is YFSETQ in the germline V gene.